A selection of T cell receptor beta chains follows, all from one sample in a study of blood T cell repertoires in COVID-19. This table comes from immunoSEQ multiplex PCR, and its TCRdb copy is limited to in-frame clones, with some not included. The sample yields 210,000 or so clones, around four fifths seen once. Sample: peripheral blood. The receptors shown here come from a human donor in a cohort sampled during active COVID-19. Each CDR3 is given with its conserved first and last residue. The D gene is left open where the match is weak. Size is omitted from some rows. Given values are once, few, many or a class for expanded clones.

>-|-|TRBJ1-4|TRBV4-1
CASSQDVSRTANEKLFF
TGCGCCAGCAGCCAAGATGTGTCTAGGACAGCTAATGAAAAACTGTTTTTT
>-|-|TRBJ2-3|TRBV27
CASNPGDGWGDTQYF
TGTGCCAGCAATCCGGGGGACGGGTGGGGAGATACGCAGTATTTT
>-|-|TRBJ2-3|TRBV5-1
CASSFTAAPDTQYF
TGCGCCAGCAGCTTCACAGCGGCCCCAGATACGCAGTATTTT
>-|TRBD1|TRBJ1-4|TRBV4-1
CASSHTQGNKLFF
TGCGCCAGCAGCCATACACAGGGGAATAAACTGTTTTTT
>-|TRBD2|TRBJ2-7|TRBV27
CASSLRTSGSGEQYF
TGTGCCAGCAGTTTAAGAACTAGCGGGAGCGGCGAGCAGTACTTC
>-|-|TRBJ2-5|TRBV19
CASRDGETQYF
TGTGCCAGTCGGGATGGAGAGACCCAGTACTTC
>few|TRBD1|TRBJ1-6|TRBV9
CASSVDRVDSPLHF
TGTGCCAGCAGCGTGGACAGGGTCGATTCACCCCTCCACTTT
>-|-|TRBJ1-6|TRBV6-5
CASNLAGSSPLHF
TGTGCCAGCAATCTGGCAGGCTCTTCACCCCTCCACTTT
>-|TRBD1|TRBJ1-2|TRBV6-5
CASRGQDYGYTF
TGTGCCAGCAGGGGACAGGACTATGGCTACACCTTC
>-|-|TRBJ1-4|TRBV7-9
CASSLAPGGGKLFF
TGTGCCAGCAGCTTAGCGCCCGGGGGGGGTAAACTGTTTTTT
>-|-|TRBJ2-2|TRBV19
CASSVYQGAGELFF
TGTGCCAGTAGCGTTTATCAGGGCGCCGGGGAGCTGTTTTTT
>-|-|TRBJ2-1|TRBV5-1
CASSLVQGTLIYNEQFF
TGCGCCAGCAGCTTGGTGCAGGGTACCCTGATCTACAATGAGCAGTTCTTC
>-|-|TRBJ2-5|TRBV19
CASSIAGSETQYF
TGTGCCAGTAGTATTGCGGGGTCGGAGACCCAGTACTTC
>-|-|TRBJ2-4|TRBV19
CASSMSGTADIQYF
TGTGCCAGTAGTATGTCTGGAACCGCGGACATTCAGTACTTC
>-|-|TRBJ1-2|TRBV12-3/TRBV12-4
CASTQNMLGYTF
TGTGCCAGCACCCAGAATATGCTTGGCTACACCTTC
>-|-|TRBJ1-5|TRBV4-1
CASSQELTDYSNQPQHF
TGCGCCAGCAGCCAAGAGCTGACAGATTATAGCAATCAGCCCCAGCATTTT
>-|-|TRBJ1-5|TRBV19
CASSRGYGNQPQHF
TGTGCCAGTAGTAGAGGGTATGGCAATCAGCCCCAGCATTTT
>-|-|TRBJ2-1|TRBV7-3
CASSSGGREQFF
TGTGCCAGCAGCTCAGGAGGGCGCGAGCAGTTCTTC
>-|-|TRBJ2-2|TRBV7-7
CASSLTGVGSGELFF
TGTGCTAGCAGCTTGACAGGCGTAGGATCCGGGGAGCTGTTTTTT
>-|TRBD1|TRBJ2-2|TRBV15
CATSRDLGGAGELFF
TGTGCCACCAGCAGAGACCTAGGGGGCGCCGGGGAGCTGTTTTTT
>few|TRBD1|TRBJ1-1|TRBV19
CATTIGQGRIPYTEAFF
TGTGCCACTACTATAGGACAGGGCCGCATCCCTTACACTGAAGCTTTCTTT
>-|-|TRBJ1-1|TRBV15
CATSRGHLNTEAFF
TGTGCCACCAGCAGAGGGCACCTGAACACTGAAGCTTTCTTT
>-|TRBD2|TRBJ2-3|TRBV14
CASSRRLAGGDTDTQYF
TGTGCCAGCAGCCGGCGACTAGCGGGAGGGGACACAGATACGCAGTATTTT
>few|TRBD1|TRBJ1-2|TRBV18
CASSRQGANYGYTF
TGTGCCAGCTCACGTCAGGGGGCCAACTATGGCTACACCTTC
>-|-|TRBJ2-7|TRBV29-1
CSVVLSYEQYF
TGCAGCGTTGTTCTCTCCTACGAGCAGTACTTC
>-|-|TRBJ1-3|TRBV7-9
CASSDDVGHRNTIYF
TGTGCCAGCAGCGACGACGTGGGACACAGGAACACCATATATTTT
>-|-|TRBJ1-2|TRBV27
CASSASGHGYTF
TGTGCCAGCAGTGCTTCAGGGCACGGCTACACCTTC
>-|TRBD1|TRBJ1-2|TRBV28
CASQGTGGSYKGYTF
TGTGCCAGCCAGGGGACAGGGGGCTCCTATAAGGGCTACACCTTC